This passage covers 2 T cell receptor beta chains from one sample sequenced in a study of T cell responses to AZD1222 COVID-19 vaccine (dated by TCRdb to about 2021). The time point label for this specimen denotes: baseline before first vaccination. Library method: the immunoSEQ multiplex PCR assay. As stored in TCRdb, this immuneACCESS dataset retains in-frame rearrangements with V and J assigned. A fraction of the clones does not appear; measured against another copy, unresolved V genes explain less than half of the discrepancy, and the remainder lacks a known reason. This sample is represented by some 150,000 clones; 85% to 95% of them were singletons. The ten largest make up 1.5% to 2% of the sample. The sample here was peripheral blood, taken on day 0 of AZD1222 vaccination. Source of these receptors: an adult in good health.

The chain couples TRBV4-1 to TRBJ1-4, with D uncertain. Germline-derived CDR1 and CDR2 are MGHRA and YSYEKL. CDR3 length equals 15 residues. Trimming removed 0 bases from V and 14 bases from J, with 19 bases in between. The CDR3 spells CASSQDFPPGGWLFF. Here the CDR3 DNA reads TGCGCCAGCAGCCAAGACTTCCCCCCTGGCGGATGGCTGTTTTTT.

J is TRBJ1-2 and V is TRBV4-3, with TRBD1 matching over 7 bases. From germline, CDR1 is LGHNA and CDR2 YSLEER. After removal of 3 bases from V and 4 bases from J, the junction contained 14 bases not matched to a gene. This CDR3 is built from 17 residues. CDR3: CASSHLGQKGGGYGYTF. The CDR3 DNA follows: TGCGCCAGCAGCCACCTGGGACAGAAGGGAGGGGGCTATGGCTACACCTTC.